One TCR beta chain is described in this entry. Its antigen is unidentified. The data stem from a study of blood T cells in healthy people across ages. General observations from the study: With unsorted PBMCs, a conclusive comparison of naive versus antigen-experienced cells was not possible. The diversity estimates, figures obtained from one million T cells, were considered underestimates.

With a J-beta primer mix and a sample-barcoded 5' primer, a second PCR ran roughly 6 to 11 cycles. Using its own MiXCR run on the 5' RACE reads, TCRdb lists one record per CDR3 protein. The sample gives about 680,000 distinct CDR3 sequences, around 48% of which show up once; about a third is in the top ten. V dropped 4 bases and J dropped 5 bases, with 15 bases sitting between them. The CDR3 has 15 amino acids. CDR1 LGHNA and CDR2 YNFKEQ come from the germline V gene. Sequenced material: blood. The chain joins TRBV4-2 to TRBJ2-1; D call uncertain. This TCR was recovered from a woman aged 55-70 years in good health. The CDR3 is CASSPSLGYNNEQFF. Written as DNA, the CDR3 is TGTGCCAGCAGCCCGTCCCTGGGCTATAACAATGAGCAGTTCTTC.